The present T cell receptor (beta chain) was sequenced within a study of T-cell memory formation after mild COVID-19. TCRdb reprocessed the 5' RACE reads with MiXCR, giving one entry per CDR3 protein. The sample lists under 300,000 distinct CDR3 sequences; around 17% were seen once. Study-wide results and caveats: Second-wave clones with a day 37 peak had unconfirmed SARS-CoV-2 specificity. A second wave expanding day 15 to 37 was CD4+-biased; contracting clones were balanced.

The CDR3 runs to 13 residues. CDR1 GTSNPN and CDR2 SVGIG come from the germline V gene (reference sequence). Trimming at V came to 0 bases and at J to 10 bases, leaving 5 bases not matched to a gene. This clonotype showed up many times. What it binds is not known. Sequencing was performed on PBMCs or a T cell subset sorted from them (not recorded which). The TCR was taken from a young man who had mild COVID-19 (a few samples of this study predate the infection). Cell type and time point are not known. The V gene is TRBV30, the J gene TRBJ1-4; the match to TRBD1 covers 7 bases. The CDR3 nucleotides read TGTGCCTGGAGTGTACAGGGGAGCGGAAAACTGTTTTTT. Its protein product is CAWSVQGSGKLFF.